This TCR beta chain emerged from a study of beta chain features in type 1 diabetes. Sorting that relied on CD45RO/CCR7/CD25/CD127/CD95/CD27 yielded CD4+ naive, central memory, regulatory and stem cell-like memory cells. TCRB transcripts that were expressed got sequenced, as all of the isolated RNA had been reverse transcribed. Clones were read by immunoSEQ multiplex PCR, and TCRdb kept only the in-frame ones, dropping some. The sample records roughly 160,000 clones, about 7.8% being singletons. This clone was detected a few times. Its antigen is undetermined. This CDR3 spans 15 amino acids. The V gene lost 1 base and the J gene lost 8 bases, with 14 bases spanning the gap. Germline assignment: CDR1 SGHTA and CDR2 FQGNSA. The study's findings and limits: There was a moderate but significant shortening of TCRB CDR3s in all four CD4+ subsets of Type 1 diabetes patients.

The chain has TRBV7-2 and TRBJ1-4, with D maybe TRBD1 (6 bases). The sequence was collected from a woman in her thirties or forties with type 1 diabetes. The sequenced material came from central memory CD4+ T cells from blood. CDR3 loop: CASSLEAGAEEKLFF. The DNA of the CDR3 is TGTGCCAGCAGCTTAGAGGCAGGGGCAGAGGAAAAACTGTTTTTT.